What follows describes a single T cell receptor (beta chain). Its target is not known. These data belong to a study of PD-1 blockade in classical Hodgkin lymphoma. For the study at large: Administration of nivolumab to patients was at 3 mg/kg intravenously every 2 weeks. The study's findings and limits: Complete responders matched newly diagnosed patients in baseline diversity. Relapsed/refractory patients reportedly had lower baseline diversity than newly diagnosed patients.

Trimming removed 6 bases from V and 3 bases from J, with 11 bases in between. Germline V gives CDR1 SNHLY, CDR2 FYNNEI. The CDR3 is 13 amino acids. Profiling relied on immunoSEQ multiplex PCR, and the TCRdb table lists in-frame clones only, not all of them. The sample has 10,000 to 15,000 clones; roughly 80% are singletons. Time point specified: cycle 4 day 1 (C4D1), after around six weeks of nivolumab. Each of the patients experienced relapse following autologous stem cell transplantation, and their brentuximab vedotin exposure differed. Negative magnetic selection isolated CD4+ T cells from thawed PBMCs. Complete response, partial response or progressive disease was recorded as best response.

The gene calls are TRBV2 and TRBJ1-2; no clear D gene. Specimen: CD4+ T cells from blood, collected before the fourth cycle of nivolumab. The receptor comes from a human donor with classical Hodgkin lymphoma. CDR3 sequence reads: CASSEDQHYGYTF. CDR3 coding DNA: TGTGCCAGCAGCGAGGACCAACACTATGGCTACACCTTC.